The present T cell receptor (beta chain) was sequenced within a study of T cell repertoires in cytomegalovirus infection. Study-level background: Indicated by public TCR beta signatures were CMV infection and matching HLA type.

V was clipped by 3 bases and J by 5 bases; unmatched bases: 3. This CDR3 spans 14 amino acids. Germline V lookup: CDR1 SGHVS, CDR2 FQNEAQ. MiXCR, run by TCRdb on the reads, gives a single entry per CDR3 protein. The data contain some 300,000 distinct CDR3 sequences, approximately 13% of them seen just once; the ten biggest clones take up 7% to 9.5%. This clonotype was detected ten times or more. Its antigen remains unidentified. General study findings and limits: CMV carriers having the relevant HLA were flagged by cumulative public TCR beta family frequency.

The TCR sequence derives from a human donor in good health (CMV status not recorded). Some clones in this sample may be carry-over from other donors' samples. This chain connects TRBV7-8 to TRBJ2-1; TRBD2 aligns across 8 bases. The source material was PBMCs. As DNA, the CDR3 is TGTGCCAGCAGCTTGGAACTAGCGGACAATGAGCAGTTCTTC. Residues: CASSLELADNEQFF.